The text below deals with one TCR beta chain. What it binds is unknown. The source of the sample is a study of siplizumab effects on memory and regulatory T cells. Study outcomes and limitations: The study found naive T cells seemingly more diverse than memory cells and seemingly major alloresponse contributors.

Trimming removed 4 bases from V and 4 bases from J, with 17 bases in between. Germline lookup yields CDR1 SGHNT and CDR2 YYREEE (reference sequence). This CDR3 is built from 15 residues. The data were produced by immunoSEQ multiplex PCR, yet TCRdb's version contains in-frame clones alone and is incomplete. The data show tens of thousands of clones, roughly 84% seen once. J is TRBJ1-2 and V is TRBV5-4; no reliable D call. This TCR derives from a human donor in good health. The material sequenced was naive CD8+ T cells sorted from blood. As DNA, the CDR3 is TGTGCCAGCAGCCCCGCCCTCGCGGGCGGCTATGGCTACACCTTC. Translated, it gives CASSPALAGGYGYTF.